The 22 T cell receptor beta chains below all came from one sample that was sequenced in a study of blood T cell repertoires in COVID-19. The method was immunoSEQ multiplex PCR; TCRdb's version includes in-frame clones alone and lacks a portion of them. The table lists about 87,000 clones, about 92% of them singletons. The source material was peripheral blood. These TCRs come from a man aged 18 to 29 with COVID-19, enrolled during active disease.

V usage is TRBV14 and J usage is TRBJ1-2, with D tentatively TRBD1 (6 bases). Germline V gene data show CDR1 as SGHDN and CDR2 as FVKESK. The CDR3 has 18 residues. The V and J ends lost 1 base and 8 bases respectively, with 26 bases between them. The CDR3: CASSQGAAGALLLRGYTF. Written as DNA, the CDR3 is TGTGCCAGCAGCCAAGGGGCCGCAGGGGCCCTTTTGCTACGGGGCTACACCTTC.

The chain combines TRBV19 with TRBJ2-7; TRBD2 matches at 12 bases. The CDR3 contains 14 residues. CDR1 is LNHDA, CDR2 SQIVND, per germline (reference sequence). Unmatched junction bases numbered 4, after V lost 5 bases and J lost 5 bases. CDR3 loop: CASSLTSGRNEQYF. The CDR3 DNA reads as TGTGCCAGTAGTTTGACTAGCGGGAGAAACGAGCAGTACTTC.

The CDR3 sequence is CASSQRQGIPTDTQYF. The DNA of the CDR3 is TGCGCCAGCAGCCAAAGACAGGGCATCCCCACAGATACGCAGTATTTT. The chain links TRBV4-3 to TRBJ2-3; 7 nucleotides line up with TRBD1. The CDR3 extends over 16 amino acids. Germline assignment: CDR1 LGHNA and CDR2 YSLEER. V was clipped by 2 bases and J by 2 bases; unmatched bases: 7.

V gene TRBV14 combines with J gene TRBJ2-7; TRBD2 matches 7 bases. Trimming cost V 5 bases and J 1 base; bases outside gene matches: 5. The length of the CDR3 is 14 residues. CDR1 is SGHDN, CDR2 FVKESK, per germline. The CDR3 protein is CASSDSGSSYEQYF. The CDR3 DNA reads TGTGCCAGCAGCGATAGCGGGTCTTCCTACGAGCAGTACTTC.

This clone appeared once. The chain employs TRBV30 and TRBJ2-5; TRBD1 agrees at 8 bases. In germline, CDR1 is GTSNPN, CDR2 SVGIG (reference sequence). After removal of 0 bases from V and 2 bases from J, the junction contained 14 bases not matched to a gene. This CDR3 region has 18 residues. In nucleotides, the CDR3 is TGTGCCTGGAGTGTACAGGGGGGTCAGGGCCTAACGCAAGAGACCCAGTACTTC. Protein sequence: CAWSVQGGQGLTQETQYF.

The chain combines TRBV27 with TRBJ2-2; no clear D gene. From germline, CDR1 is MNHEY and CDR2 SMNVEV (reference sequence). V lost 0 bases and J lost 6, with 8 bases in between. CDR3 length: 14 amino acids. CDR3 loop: CASSLSTGSGELFF. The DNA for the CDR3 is TGTGCCAGCAGTTTATCGACGGGTTCCGGGGAGCTGTTTTTT.

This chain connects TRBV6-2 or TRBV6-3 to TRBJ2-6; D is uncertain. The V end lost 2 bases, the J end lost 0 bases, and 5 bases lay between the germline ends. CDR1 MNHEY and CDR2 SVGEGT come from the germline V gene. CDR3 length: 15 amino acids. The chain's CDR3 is CASSYLYSGANVLTF. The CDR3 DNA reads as TGTGCCAGCAGTTACCTCTACTCTGGGGCCAACGTCCTGACTTTC.

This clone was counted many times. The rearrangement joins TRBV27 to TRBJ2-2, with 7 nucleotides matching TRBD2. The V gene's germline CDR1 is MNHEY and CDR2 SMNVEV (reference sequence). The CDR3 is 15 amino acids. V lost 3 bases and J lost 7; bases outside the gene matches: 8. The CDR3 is CASSLGRAGYGELFF. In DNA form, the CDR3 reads TGTGCCAGCAGTTTGGGGAGGGCCGGCTACGGGGAGCTGTTTTTT.

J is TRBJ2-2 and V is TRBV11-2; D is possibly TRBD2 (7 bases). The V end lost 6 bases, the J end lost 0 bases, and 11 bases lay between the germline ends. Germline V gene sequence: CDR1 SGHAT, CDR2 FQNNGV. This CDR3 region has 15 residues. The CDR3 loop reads CASRGGPPNTGELFF. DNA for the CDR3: TGTGCCAGCAGGGGGGGGCCACCGAACACCGGGGAGCTGTTTTTT.

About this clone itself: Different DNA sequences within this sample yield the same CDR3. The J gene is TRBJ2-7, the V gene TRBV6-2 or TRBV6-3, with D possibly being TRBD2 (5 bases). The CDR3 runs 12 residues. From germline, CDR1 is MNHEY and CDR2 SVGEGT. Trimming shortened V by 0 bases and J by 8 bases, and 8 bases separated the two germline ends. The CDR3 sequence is CASSYSTGKQYF. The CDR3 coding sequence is TGTGCCAGCAGTTACTCGACGGGAAAGCAGTACTTC.

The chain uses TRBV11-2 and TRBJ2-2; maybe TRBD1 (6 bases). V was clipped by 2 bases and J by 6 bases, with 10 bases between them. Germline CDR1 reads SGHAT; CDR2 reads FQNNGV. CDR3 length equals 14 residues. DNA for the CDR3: TGTGCCAGCAGCTTAACAGGGCCCCCCGGGGAGCTGTTTTTT. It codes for CASSLTGPPGELFF.

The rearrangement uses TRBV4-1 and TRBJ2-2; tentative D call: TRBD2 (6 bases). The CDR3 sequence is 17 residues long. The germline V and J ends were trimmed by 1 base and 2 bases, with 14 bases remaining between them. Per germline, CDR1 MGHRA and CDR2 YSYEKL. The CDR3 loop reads CASSQAAGRPNTGELFF. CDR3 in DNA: TGCGCCAGCAGCCAAGCCGCGGGACGGCCCAACACCGGGGAGCTGTTTTTT.

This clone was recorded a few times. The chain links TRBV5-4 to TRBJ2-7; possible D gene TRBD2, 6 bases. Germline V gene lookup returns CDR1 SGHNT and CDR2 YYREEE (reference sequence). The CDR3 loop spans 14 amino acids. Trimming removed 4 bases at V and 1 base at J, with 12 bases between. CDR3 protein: CASSQGLESYEQYF. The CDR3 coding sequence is TGTGCCAGCAGCCAGGGACTCGAATCCTACGAGCAGTACTTC. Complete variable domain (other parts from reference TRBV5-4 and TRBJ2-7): ETGVTQSPTHLIKTRGQQVTLRCSSQSGHNTVSWYQQALGQGPQFIFQYYREEENGRGNFPPRFSGLQFPNYSSELNVNALELDDSALYLCASSQGLESYEQYFGPGTRLTVT.

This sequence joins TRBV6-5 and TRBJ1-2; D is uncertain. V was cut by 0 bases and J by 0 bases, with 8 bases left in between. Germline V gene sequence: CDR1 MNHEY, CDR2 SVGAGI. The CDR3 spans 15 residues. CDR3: CASSYSGRANYGYTF. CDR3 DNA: TGTGCCAGCAGTTACTCAGGTCGGGCTAACTATGGCTACACCTTC.

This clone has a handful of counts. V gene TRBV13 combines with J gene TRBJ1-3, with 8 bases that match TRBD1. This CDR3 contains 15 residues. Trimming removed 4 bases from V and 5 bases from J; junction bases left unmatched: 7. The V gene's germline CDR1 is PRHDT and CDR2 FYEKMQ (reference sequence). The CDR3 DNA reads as TGTGCCAGCAGCTCCAGCGACAGGGGAAGAAACACCATATATTTT. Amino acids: CASSSSDRGRNTIYF.

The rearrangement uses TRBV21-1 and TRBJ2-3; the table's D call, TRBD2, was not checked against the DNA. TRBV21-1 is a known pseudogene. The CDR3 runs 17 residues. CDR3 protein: CASSLPRGGWVTDTQYF. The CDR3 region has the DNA TGTGCCAGCAGCCTCCCTCGGGGGGGATGGGTCACAGATACGCAGTATTTT.

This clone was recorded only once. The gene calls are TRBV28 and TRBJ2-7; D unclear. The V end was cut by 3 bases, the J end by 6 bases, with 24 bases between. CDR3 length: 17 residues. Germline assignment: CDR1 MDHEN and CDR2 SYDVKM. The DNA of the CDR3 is TGTGCCAGCAGTTTTCCCCCGCCGACAATCATCCCCAGCGAGCAGTACTTC. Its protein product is CASSFPPPTIIPSEQYF. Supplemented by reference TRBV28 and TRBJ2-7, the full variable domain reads DVKVTQSSRYLVKRTGEKVFLECVQDMDHENMFWYRQDPGLGLRLIYFSYDVKMKEKGDIPEGYSVSREKKERFSLILESASTNQTSMYLCASSFPPPTIIPSEQYFGPGTRLTVT.

CDR3 sequence (DNA): TGCGCCAGCAGCCATCGCGACAGCCTGACCACAGATACGCAGTATTTT. Its protein product is CASSHRDSLTTDTQYF. The chain employs TRBV4-1 and TRBJ2-3; tentative D call: TRBD1 (5 bases). The CDR3 has 16 residues. The V gene lost 3 bases and the J gene lost 2 bases, with 15 bases spanning the gap. Per germline, CDR1 MGHRA and CDR2 YSYEKL.

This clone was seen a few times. The DNA for the CDR3 is TGCGCCAGCATAAAAGGACAGGGGAATTTCTACGAGCAGTACTTC. Translation: CASIKGQGNFYEQYF. The chain links TRBV10-2 to TRBJ2-7; 9 bases are shared with TRBD1. There are 15 residues in the CDR3. With 7 bases clipped from V and 3 bases from J, the junction kept 10 bases outside the gene matches. Germline V gives CDR1 WSHSY, CDR2 SAAADI.

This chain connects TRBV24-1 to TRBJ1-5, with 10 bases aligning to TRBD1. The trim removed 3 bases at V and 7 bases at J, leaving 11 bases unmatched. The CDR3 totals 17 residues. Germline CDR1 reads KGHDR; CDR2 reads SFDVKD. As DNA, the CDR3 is TGTGCCACCAGTGATCACCCGGGACAGGGGAGGGGACAGCCCCAGCATTTT. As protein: CATSDHPGQGRGQPQHF.

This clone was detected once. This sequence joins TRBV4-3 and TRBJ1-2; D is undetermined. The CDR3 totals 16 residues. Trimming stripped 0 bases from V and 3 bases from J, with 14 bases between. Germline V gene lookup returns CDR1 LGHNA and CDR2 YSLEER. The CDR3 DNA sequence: TGCGCCAGCAGCCAAGATGTTCGGGGAATGGACTATGGCTACACCTTC. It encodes CASSQDVRGMDYGYTF.

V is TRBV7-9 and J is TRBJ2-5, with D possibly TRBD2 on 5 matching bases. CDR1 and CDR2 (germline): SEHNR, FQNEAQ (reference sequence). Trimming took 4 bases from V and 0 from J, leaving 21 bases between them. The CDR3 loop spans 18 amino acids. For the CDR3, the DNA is TGTGCCAGCAGCTCCACCCGCGTACGGAGCGGCAACCAAGAGACCCAGTACTTC. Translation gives CASSSTRVRSGNQETQYF.